This T cell receptor (beta chain) was sequenced for a study of blood T cell repertoires in COVID-19. The protocol was immunoSEQ multiplex PCR, while the TCRdb copy is restricted to in-frame clones and leaves out a portion. The sample consists of 200,000 to 250,000 clones, 75% to 90% of them appearing once. This clone has just one count. CDR1 is SGHTA, CDR2 FQGTGA, per germline. After removal of 6 bases from V and 8 bases from J, the junction contained 4 bases not matched to a gene. CDR3 size: 13 residues. V gene TRBV7-3 combines with J gene TRBJ2-1, with 10 positions matching TRBD2. The sample was peripheral blood. This receptor was identified in a young man with COVID-19, enrolled during active disease. The chain's CDR3 is CASSVAGGYEQFF. In nucleotides, the CDR3 is TGTGCCAGCAGTGTAGCGGGAGGCTATGAGCAGTTCTTC.